These 5 T cell receptor beta chains were all obtained from the same sample, sequenced in a study of blood T cell repertoires in COVID-19. Data came from immunoSEQ multiplex PCR; TCRdb stores just in-frame clones and leaves some out. Of about 270,000 clones listed, roughly nine tenths are singletons. The sample taken for sequencing was PBMCs or T cells enriched from blood (not recorded which). Receptors originate from a woman between 18 and 29 years old who had recovered from COVID-19.

The chain joins TRBV5-1 to TRBJ1-1; D gene uncertain. This CDR3 region has 15 residues. Germline assignment: CDR1 SGHRS and CDR2 YFSETQ. V lost 2 bases and J 7 bases, leaving 18 bases between the germline ends. CDR3 region: CASSFPPAEGNEAFF. The CDR3 DNA is TGCGCCAGCAGCTTCCCCCCAGCGGAGGGCAATGAAGCTTTCTTT.

The chain links TRBV27 to TRBJ2-7, with D tentatively TRBD1 (5 bases). Trimming removed 7 bases from V and 6 bases from J, with 19 bases in between. The CDR3 runs 14 residues. Germline-derived CDR1 and CDR2 are MNHEY and SMNVEV (reference sequence). DNA for the CDR3: TGTGCCAGCAAGCCGCGCAGGGCCCTACGCGAGCAGTACTTC. Protein sequence: CASKPRRALREQYF.

The chain couples TRBV27 to TRBJ2-7; TRBD2 matches at 12 bases. The germline V gene encodes CDR1 MNHEY and CDR2 SMNVEV (reference sequence). This CDR3 has 15 residues. The V gene end was trimmed by 6 bases and the J gene end by 4 bases; junction bases not matched to a gene: 7. This chain's CDR3 is CASSSPGTSGYEQYF. The DNA for the CDR3 is TGTGCCAGCAGCTCCCCCGGGACTAGCGGGTACGAGCAGTACTTC.

The genes are TRBV7-2 and TRBJ2-1; TRBD2 is a possible D gene (6 bases). V gave up 8 bases and J gave up 3 bases, with 14 bases separating them. The CDR3 spans 14 residues. Per the germline V gene, CDR1 is SGHTA and CDR2 is FQGNSA. In nucleotides, the CDR3 is TGTGCCAGCTCAGGAGGGAGGCACTACAATGAGCAGTTCTTC. It codes for CASSGGRHYNEQFF. Variable domain in full (rest from reference TRBV7-2 and TRBJ2-1): GAGVSQSPSNKVTEKGKDVELRCDPISGHTALYWYRQSLGQGLEFLIYFQGNSAPDKSGLPSDRFSAERTGGSVSTLTIQRTQQEDSAVYLCASSGGRHYNEQFFGPGTRLTVL.

This chain's CDR3 is CASSLLGGSGNTIYF. The CDR3 coding sequence is TGTGCCAGCAGCTTATTGGGAGGCTCTGGAAACACCATATATTTT. V is TRBV11-2 and J is TRBJ1-3, with D hard to call. The CDR3 has 15 residues. Between the trimmed V and J ends, which lost 2 bases and 0 bases, there was a span of 8 bases. CDR1 is SGHAT and CDR2 is FQNNGV in the germline V gene.